This T cell receptor beta chain was captured by sequencing in a study of blood T cell repertoires in COVID-19. Study-wide context: The study drew acute and convalescent COVID-19 samples from the United States, Italy and Spain. PBMCs, B-cell-depleted T cells, or T cells provided the cDNA or gDNA that made up the material.

Original analysis: Scientists estimated how many nucleated cells there were by amplifying reference gene primers. Measured with immunoSEQ multiplex PCR; TCRdb has only the in-frame clones, and not every one. That table is the source of V, J and clone size, and D and trimming were worked out from the DNA. The sample has tens of thousands of clones; about 91% are singletons. The clonotype comes from a man aged 55 to 69 with acute or convalescent COVID-19. Sequenced sample: peripheral blood.

The CDR3 coding sequence is TGCGCCAGCACCCCCCCGGGACACTCAGATACGCAGTATTTT. This gives the protein CASTPPGHSDTQYF. The rearrangement links TRBV5-1 to TRBJ2-3; TRBD1 is a possible D gene (6 bases). Germline-derived CDR1 and CDR2 are SGHRS and YFSETQ. The CDR3 is 14 amino acids. V gave up 6 bases and J gave up 4 bases, with 15 bases separating them. The complete variable domain, with remaining parts taken from reference TRBV5-1 and TRBJ2-3, reads KAGVTQTPRYLIKTRGQQVTLSCSPISGHRSVSWYQQTPGQGLQFLFEYFSETQRNKGNFPGRFSGRQFSNSRSEMNVSTLELGDSALYLCASTPPGHSDTQYFGPGTRLTVL.